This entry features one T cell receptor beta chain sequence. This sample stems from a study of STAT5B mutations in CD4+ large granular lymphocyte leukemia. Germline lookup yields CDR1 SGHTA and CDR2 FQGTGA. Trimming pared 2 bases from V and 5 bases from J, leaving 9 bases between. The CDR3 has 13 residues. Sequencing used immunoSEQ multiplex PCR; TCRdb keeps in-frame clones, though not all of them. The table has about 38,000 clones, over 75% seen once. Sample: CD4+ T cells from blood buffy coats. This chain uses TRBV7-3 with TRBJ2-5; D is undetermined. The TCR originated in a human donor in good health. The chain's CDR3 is CASSLGLSETQYF. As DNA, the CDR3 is TGTGCCAGCAGCTTAGGGCTTAGCGAGACCCAGTACTTC.